This is a list of T cell receptor beta chains from one sample in a study of blood T cell repertoires in COVID-19. This table comes from immunoSEQ multiplex PCR, and its TCRdb copy is limited to in-frame clones, with some not included. The table records around 94,000 clones, roughly 84% of them present only once. Sequenced input: peripheral blood. These receptor sequences come from a human donor in a cohort sampled during active COVID-19. Each CDR3 is given with its conserved first and last residue. A D gene is named only where the DNA matches it firmly. Clone size is given for some rows only: seen once, a few or many times, or a class if the clone is expanded.

d_call j_call v_call clone_size cdr3_aa cdr3_nt
NA TRBJ2-7 TRBV30 NA CAWSRGDGYEQYF TGTGCCTGGAGTAGGGGCGATGGTTACGAGCAGTACTTC
NA TRBJ1-5 TRBV6-6 NA CASSYLSGNQPQHF TGTGCCAGCAGTTACCTTTCGGGCAATCAGCCCCAGCATTTT
NA TRBJ1-3 TRBV18 NA CASSPDWSSGNTIYF TGTGCCAGCTCACCAGACTGGAGCTCTGGAAACACCATATATTTT
TRBD1 TRBJ1-3 TRBV18 NA CASSPGQGAGNTIYF TGTGCCAGCTCACCGGGACAGGGGGCTGGAAACACCATATATTTT
TRBD1 TRBJ1-5 TRBV27 few CASSLDRAGSNQPQHF TGTGCCAGCAGTTTAGACAGGGCGGGTTCCAATCAGCCCCAGCATTTT
NA TRBJ1-6 TRBV4-2 NA CASSLDHTSVNSPLHF TGTGCCAGCAGCCTAGATCACACAAGCGTTAATTCACCCCTCCACTTT
NA TRBJ1-1 TRBV7-9 NA CASRGRELMNTEAFF TGTGCCAGCAGGGGAAGGGAGCTTATGAACACTGAAGCTTTCTTT
TRBD1 TRBJ2-7 TRBV7-6 NA CASSKGSGTGSYEQYF TGTGCCAGCAGCAAGGGGTCCGGGACAGGGTCGTACGAGCAGTACTTC
TRBD1 TRBJ1-2 TRBV5-5 NA CASSVRQGFNYGYTF TGTGCCAGCAGCGTAAGACAGGGGTTCAACTATGGCTACACCTTC
TRBD1 TRBJ1-2 TRBV9 NA CASSVATSGGFGYTF TGTGCCAGCAGCGTAGCAACGTCAGGGGGCTTTGGCTACACCTTC
NA TRBJ1-2 TRBV7-2 NA CASSPGQSYGYTF TGTGCCAGCAGCCCCGGACAGTCGTATGGCTACACCTTC
TRBD1 TRBJ2-7 TRBV7-9 large CASSLTLGTAFYEQYF TGTGCCAGCAGTCTTACTCTCGGGACAGCCTTCTACGAGCAGTACTTC
NA TRBJ2-2 TRBV5-1 NA CASSWGLANTGELFF TGCGCCAGCAGCTGGGGCCTTGCGAACACCGGGGAGCTGTTTTTT
NA TRBJ1-1 TRBV14 NA CASSPPRPAGSTEAFF TGTGCCAGCAGCCCCCCCCGTCCTGCGGGGAGCACTGAAGCTTTCTTT
NA TRBJ2-5 TRBV30 NA CAWSWGAGQETQYF TGTGCCTGGAGTTGGGGTGCGGGGCAAGAGACCCAGTACTTC
NA TRBJ2-5 TRBV5-5 NA CASSLPLERRSGLTQYF TGTGCCAGCAGCTTACCACTCGAGCGCCGGTCGGGGTTAACCCAGTACTTC
NA TRBJ2-7 TRBV15 NA CATGRRGFYEQYF TGTGCCACCGGACGAAGGGGCTTCTACGAGCAGTACTTC